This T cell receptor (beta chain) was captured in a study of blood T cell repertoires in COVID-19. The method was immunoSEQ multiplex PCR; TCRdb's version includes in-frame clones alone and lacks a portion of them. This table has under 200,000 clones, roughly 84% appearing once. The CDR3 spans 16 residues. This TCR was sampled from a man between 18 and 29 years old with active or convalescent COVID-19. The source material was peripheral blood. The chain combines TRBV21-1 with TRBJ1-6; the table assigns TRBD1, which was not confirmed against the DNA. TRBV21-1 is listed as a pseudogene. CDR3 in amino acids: CASSKGGTGGATPLHF. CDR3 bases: TGTGCCAGCAGCAAAGGTGGGACAGGGGGCGCGACACCCCTCCACTTT.